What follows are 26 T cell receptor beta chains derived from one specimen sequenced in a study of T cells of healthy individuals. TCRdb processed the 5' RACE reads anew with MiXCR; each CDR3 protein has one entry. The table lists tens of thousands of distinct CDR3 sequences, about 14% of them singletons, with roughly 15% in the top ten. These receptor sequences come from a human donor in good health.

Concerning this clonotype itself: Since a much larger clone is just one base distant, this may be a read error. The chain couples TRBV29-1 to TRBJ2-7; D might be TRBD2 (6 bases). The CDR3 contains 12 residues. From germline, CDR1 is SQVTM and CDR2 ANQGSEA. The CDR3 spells CSVDGGAYEQCF. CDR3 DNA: TGCAGCGTTGACGGGGGAGCCTACGAGCAGTGCTTC.

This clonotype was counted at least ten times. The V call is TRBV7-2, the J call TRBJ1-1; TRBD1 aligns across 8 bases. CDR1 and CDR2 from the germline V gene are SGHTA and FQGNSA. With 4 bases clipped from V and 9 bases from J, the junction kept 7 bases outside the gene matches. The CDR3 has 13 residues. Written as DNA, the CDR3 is TGTGCCAGCAGCTCATCCCAGGGGGCAAAAGCTTTCTTT. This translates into CASSSSQGAKAFF.

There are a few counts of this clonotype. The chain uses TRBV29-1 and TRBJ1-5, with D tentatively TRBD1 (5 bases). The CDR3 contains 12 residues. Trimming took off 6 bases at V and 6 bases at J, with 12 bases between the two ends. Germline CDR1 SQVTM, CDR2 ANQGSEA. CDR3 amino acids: CSVGGGGQPQHF. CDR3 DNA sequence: TGCAGCGTGGGAGGCGGGGGTCAGCCCCAGCATTTT.

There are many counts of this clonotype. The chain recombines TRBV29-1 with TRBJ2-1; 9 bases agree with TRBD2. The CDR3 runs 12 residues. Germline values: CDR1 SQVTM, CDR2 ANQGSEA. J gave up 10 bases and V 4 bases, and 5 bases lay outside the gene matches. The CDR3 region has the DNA TGCAGCGTTGTTAGCGGGAGCAACGAGCAGTTCTTC. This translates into CSVVSGSNEQFF.

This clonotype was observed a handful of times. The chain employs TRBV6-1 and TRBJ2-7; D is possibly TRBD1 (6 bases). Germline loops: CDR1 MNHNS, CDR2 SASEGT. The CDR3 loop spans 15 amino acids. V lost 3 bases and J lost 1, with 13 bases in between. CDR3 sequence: CASSDHRRGSYEQYF. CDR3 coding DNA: TGTGCCAGCAGTGATCACCGTAGGGGGTCCTACGAGCAGTACTTC.

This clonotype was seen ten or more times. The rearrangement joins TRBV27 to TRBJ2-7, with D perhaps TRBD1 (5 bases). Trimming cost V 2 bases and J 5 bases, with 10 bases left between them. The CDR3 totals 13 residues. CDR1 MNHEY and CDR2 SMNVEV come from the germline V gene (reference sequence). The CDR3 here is CASSLGRVDEQYF. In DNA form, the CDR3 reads TGTGCCAGCAGTTTAGGCAGGGTGGACGAGCAGTACTTC.

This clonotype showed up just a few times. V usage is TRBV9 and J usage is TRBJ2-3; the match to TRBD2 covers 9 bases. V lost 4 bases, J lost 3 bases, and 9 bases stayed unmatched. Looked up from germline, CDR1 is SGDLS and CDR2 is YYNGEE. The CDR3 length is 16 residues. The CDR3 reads CASSPLAGGSTDTQYF. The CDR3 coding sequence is TGTGCCAGCAGCCCACTAGCGGGCGGATCAACAGATACGCAGTATTTT.

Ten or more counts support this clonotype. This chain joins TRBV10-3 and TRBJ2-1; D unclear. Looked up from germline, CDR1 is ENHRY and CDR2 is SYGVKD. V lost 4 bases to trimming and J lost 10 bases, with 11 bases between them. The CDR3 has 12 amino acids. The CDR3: CAISGNYEEQFF. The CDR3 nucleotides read TGTGCCATCAGTGGAAATTACGAAGAGCAGTTCTTC.

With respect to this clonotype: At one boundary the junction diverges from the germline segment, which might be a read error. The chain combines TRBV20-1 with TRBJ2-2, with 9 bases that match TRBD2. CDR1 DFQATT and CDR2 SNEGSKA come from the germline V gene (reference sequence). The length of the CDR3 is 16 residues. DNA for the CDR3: TGCAGTGCTAGATCGGGGAGCGGGGGGCTGACCGGGGAGCCGTTTTTT. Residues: CSARSGSGGLTGEPFF.

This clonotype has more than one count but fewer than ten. The CDR3 reads CASSPPGEQFF. The DNA for the CDR3 is TGTGCCAGCAGTCCCCCCGGTGAGCAGTTCTTC. The V call is TRBV6-2 or TRBV6-3, the J call TRBJ2-1; D gene uncertain. The CDR3 has 11 residues. Trimming left V 5 bases short and J 9 bases short, with 8 bases between. Germline V CDR1 and CDR2: MNHEY, SVGEGT.

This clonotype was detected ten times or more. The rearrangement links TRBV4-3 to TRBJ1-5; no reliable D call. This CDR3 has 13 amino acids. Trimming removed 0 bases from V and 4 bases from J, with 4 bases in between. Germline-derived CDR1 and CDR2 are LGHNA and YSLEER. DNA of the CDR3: TGCGCCAGCAGCCAAGACTTAAATCAGCCCCAGCATTTT. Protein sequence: CASSQDLNQPQHF.

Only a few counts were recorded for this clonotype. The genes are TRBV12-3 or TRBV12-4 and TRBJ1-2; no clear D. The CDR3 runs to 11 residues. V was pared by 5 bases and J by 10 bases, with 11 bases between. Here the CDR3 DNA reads TGTGCCAGCAGTACCGTTGGAGACTACACCTTC. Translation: CASSTVGDYTF.

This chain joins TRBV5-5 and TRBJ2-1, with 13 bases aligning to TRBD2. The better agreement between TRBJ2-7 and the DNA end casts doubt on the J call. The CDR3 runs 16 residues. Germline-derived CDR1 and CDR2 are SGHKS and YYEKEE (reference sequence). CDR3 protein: CASSPRTSGGNNEQYF. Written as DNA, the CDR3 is TGTGCCAGCAGCCCCCGGACTAGCGGGGGTAACAATGAGCAGTACTTC.

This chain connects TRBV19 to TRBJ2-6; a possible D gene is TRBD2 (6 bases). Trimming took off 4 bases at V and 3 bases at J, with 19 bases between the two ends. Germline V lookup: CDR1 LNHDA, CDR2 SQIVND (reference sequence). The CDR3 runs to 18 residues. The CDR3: CASSKELGGSDGANVLTF. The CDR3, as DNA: TGTGCCAGTAGTAAGGAACTCGGAGGGTCGGATGGGGCCAACGTCCTGACTTTC.

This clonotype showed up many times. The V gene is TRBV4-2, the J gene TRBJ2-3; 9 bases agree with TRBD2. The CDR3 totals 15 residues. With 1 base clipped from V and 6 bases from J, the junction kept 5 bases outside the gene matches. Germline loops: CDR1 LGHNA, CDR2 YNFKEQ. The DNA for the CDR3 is TGTGCCAGCAGCCAAGGCGGGGGGGAAGCGGATACGCAGTATTTT. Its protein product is CASSQGGGEADTQYF.

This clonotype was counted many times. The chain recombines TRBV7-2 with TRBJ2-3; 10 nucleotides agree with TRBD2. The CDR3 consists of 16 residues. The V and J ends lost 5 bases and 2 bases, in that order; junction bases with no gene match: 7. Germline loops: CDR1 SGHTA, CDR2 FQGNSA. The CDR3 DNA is TGTGCCAGCAGCCCTCCTAGCGGGGGCCTCACAGATACGCAGTATTTT. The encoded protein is CASSPPSGGLTDTQYF.

The CDR3 sequence: CASSYTPGPNEKLFF. CDR3 sequence (DNA): TGTGCCAGCAGTTACACTCCGGGACCTAATGAAAAACTGTTTTTT. The chain couples TRBV6-5 to TRBJ1-4, with D possibly being TRBD1 (5 bases). The CDR3 is 15 amino acids. V dropped 2 bases and J dropped 3 bases, with 10 bases sitting between them. Germline-derived CDR1 and CDR2 are MNHEY and SVGAGI.

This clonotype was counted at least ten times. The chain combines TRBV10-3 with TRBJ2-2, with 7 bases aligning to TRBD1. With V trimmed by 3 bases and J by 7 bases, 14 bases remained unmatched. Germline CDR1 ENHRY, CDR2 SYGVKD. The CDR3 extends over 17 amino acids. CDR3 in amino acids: CAISDPNRGRMDGELFF. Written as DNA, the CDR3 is TGTGCCATCAGTGACCCGAACAGGGGAAGGATGGACGGGGAGCTGTTTTTT.

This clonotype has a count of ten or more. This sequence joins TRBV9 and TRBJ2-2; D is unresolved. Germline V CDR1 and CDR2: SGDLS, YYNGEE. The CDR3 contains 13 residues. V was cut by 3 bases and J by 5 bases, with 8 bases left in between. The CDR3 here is CASSAPGTGELFF. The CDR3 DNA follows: TGTGCCAGCAGCGCCCCCGGGACCGGGGAGCTGTTTTTT.

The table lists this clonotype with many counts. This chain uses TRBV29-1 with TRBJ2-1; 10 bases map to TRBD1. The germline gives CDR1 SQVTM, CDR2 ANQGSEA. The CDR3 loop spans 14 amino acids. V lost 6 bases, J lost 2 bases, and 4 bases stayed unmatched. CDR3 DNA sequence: TGCAGCGTGGCTGGACAGGGGGCCTACAATGAGCAGTTCTTC. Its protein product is CSVAGQGAYNEQFF.

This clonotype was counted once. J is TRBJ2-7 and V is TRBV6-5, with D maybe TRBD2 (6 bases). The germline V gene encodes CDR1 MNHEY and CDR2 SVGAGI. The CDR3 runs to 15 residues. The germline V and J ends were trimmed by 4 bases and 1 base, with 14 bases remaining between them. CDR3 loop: CASSSRAAGSYEQYF. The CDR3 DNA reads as TGTGCCAGCAGTTCGAGGGCGGCGGGATCCTACGAGCAGTACTTC.

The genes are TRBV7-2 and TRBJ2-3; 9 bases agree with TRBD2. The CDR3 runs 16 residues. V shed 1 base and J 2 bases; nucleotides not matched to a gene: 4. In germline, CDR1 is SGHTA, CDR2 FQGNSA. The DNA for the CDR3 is TGTGCCAGCAGCTTAGAAAGCGGGAGGACCACAGATACGCAGTATTTT. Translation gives CASSLESGRTTDTQYF.

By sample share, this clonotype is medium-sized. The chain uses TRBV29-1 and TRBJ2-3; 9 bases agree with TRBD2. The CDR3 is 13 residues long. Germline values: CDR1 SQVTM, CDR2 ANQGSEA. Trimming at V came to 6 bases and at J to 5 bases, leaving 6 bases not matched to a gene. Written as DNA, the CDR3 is TGCAGCGTCCAGACTAGCGGTTTAGATACGCAGTATTTT. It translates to CSVQTSGLDTQYF.

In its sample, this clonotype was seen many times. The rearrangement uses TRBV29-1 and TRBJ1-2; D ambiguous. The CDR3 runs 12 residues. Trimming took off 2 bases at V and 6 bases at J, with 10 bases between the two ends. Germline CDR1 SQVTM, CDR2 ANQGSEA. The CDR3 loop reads CSVEHGLDGYTF. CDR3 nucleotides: TGCAGCGTTGAACATGGACTCGATGGCTACACCTTC.

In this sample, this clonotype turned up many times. The CDR3 nucleotides are TGCAGCGTTTCAAGGACTAGCGGGAACAATGAGCAGTTCTTC. Translating gives CSVSRTSGNNEQFF. The chain links TRBV29-1 to TRBJ2-1; TRBD2 matches 12 bases. The CDR3 sequence is 14 residues long. With 5 bases clipped from V and 5 bases from J, the junction kept 4 bases outside the gene matches. Germline V gives CDR1 SQVTM, CDR2 ANQGSEA.

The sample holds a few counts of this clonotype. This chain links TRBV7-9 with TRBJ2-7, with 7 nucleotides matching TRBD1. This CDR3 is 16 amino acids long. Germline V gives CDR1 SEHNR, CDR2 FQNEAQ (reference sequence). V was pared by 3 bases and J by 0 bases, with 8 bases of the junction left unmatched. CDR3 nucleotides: TGTGCCAGCAGCTTGACAGGGTTTGGGAGCTCCTACGAGCAGTACTTC. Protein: CASSLTGFGSSYEQYF.